The 18 T cell receptor beta chains below come from one sample, sequenced in a study of STAT3 mutations in large granular lymphocyte leukemia. The repertoire was sequenced with immunoSEQ multiplex PCR; TCRdb's copy has only in-frame clones and lacks some. This repertoire shows over 25,000 clones, roughly 80% found once; its top ten account for about 30%. General study findings and limits: In T-cell large granular lymphocyte leukemia, about half of patients showed multiple immunodominant subclonotypes.

Which antigens these TCRs recognize remains unknown. The source material was peripheral blood mononuclear cells. These receptors all stem from a woman between 45 and 60 years old with T-cell large granular lymphocyte leukemia. Some clones in this sample may be carry-over from other donors' samples.

V and J are TRBV19 and TRBJ2-3; TRBD2 agrees at 10 bases. V gave up 5 bases and J gave up 0 bases; unmatched junction bases: 5. This CDR3 has 16 residues. Germline CDR1 reads LNHDA; CDR2 reads SQIVND (reference sequence). The CDR3 nucleotides read TGTGCCAGTAGTTCCCGACTAGCGGGTAGCACAGATACGCAGTATTTT. Translated: CASSSRLAGSTDTQYF.

The V gene is TRBV5-1, the J gene TRBJ1-3; TRBD1 might be the D (5 bases). The germline CDR1 and CDR2 sequences are SGHRS and YFSETQ. The CDR3 covers 15 residues. Trimming stripped 0 bases from V and 2 bases from J, with 9 bases between. The CDR3 region is CASSLEGAAGNTIYF. CDR3 nucleotide sequence: TGCGCCAGCAGCTTGGAAGGGGCCGCTGGAAACACCATATATTTT.

The rearrangement links TRBV6-5 to TRBJ2-7, with TRBD2 matching over 7 bases. Per the germline V gene, CDR1 is MNHEY and CDR2 is SVGAGI. This CDR3 is 16 amino acids long. V was clipped by 0 bases and J by 1 base; unmatched bases: 6. The CDR3 sequence: CASSYSVGEGSYEQYF. CDR3 in DNA: TGTGCCAGCAGTTACTCCGTGGGGGAGGGATCCTACGAGCAGTACTTC.

This clone was counted a single time. The chain recombines TRBV2 with TRBJ2-1, with TRBD2 matching over 10 bases. The CDR3 has 19 residues. Germline trimming cut 8 bases from V and 1 base from J; bases unmatched to any gene: 17. CDR1 SNHLY and CDR2 FYNNEI come from the germline V gene. The CDR3: CASLNAGTSDHGSYNEQFF. In DNA form, the CDR3 reads TGTGCCAGCCTCAACGCCGGGACTAGCGATCATGGATCCTACAATGAGCAGTTCTTC.

This clone came up once. The chain couples TRBV5-4 to TRBJ2-3; D may be TRBD2 (6 bases). CDR3 size: 15 residues. Germline V lookup: CDR1 SGHNT, CDR2 YYREEE (reference sequence). V was shortened by 1 base and J by 4 bases, with 13 bases between the two germline ends. The DNA for the CDR3 is TGTGCCAGCAGCTTGTTGTCGGGAGCGGCAGATACGCAGTATTTT. This sequence encodes CASSLLSGAADTQYF.

The chain couples TRBV18 to TRBJ2-5, with 13 nucleotides matching TRBD2. The CDR3 runs to 17 residues. Trimming removed 3 bases from V and 2 bases from J; junction bases left unmatched: 6. Germline-derived CDR1 and CDR2 are KGHSH and LQKENI. The CDR3 DNA follows: TGTGCCAGCTCACCTGGACTAGCGGGAGAGGGGCAAGAGACCCAGTACTTC. As protein: CASSPGLAGEGQETQYF.

The V call is TRBV28, the J call TRBJ2-1, with 14 bases identical to TRBD2. Germline V gene lookup returns CDR1 MDHEN and CDR2 SYDVKM. V lost 5 bases to trimming and J lost 9 bases; unmatched junction nucleotides: 6. The CDR3 runs 15 residues. The CDR3 DNA reads as TGTGCCAGCAGTCCGGGACTAGCGGGGGATAGTGAGCAGTTCTTC. It yields the protein CASSPGLAGDSEQFF.

This clone appeared a few times. The V gene is TRBV18, the J gene TRBJ2-3, with TRBD1 matching 8 bases. There are 16 residues in the CDR3. Germline V CDR1 and CDR2: KGHSH, LQKENI. Unmatched junction bases numbered 11, after V lost 4 bases and J lost 5 bases. The CDR3 region has the DNA TGTGCCAGCTCACGGCGTCAGGGGGCGCAGGTAGATACGCAGTATTTT. Protein product: CASSRRQGAQVDTQYF.

The rearrangement links TRBV28 to TRBJ1-2, with 10 nucleotides matching TRBD1. V lost 3 bases to trimming and J lost 14 bases; unmatched junction nucleotides: 9. In germline, CDR1 is MDHEN, CDR2 SYDVKM. CDR3 length equals 13 residues. Here the CDR3 reads CASSLDSDRGRTF. DNA of the CDR3: TGTGCCAGCAGTTTGGACAGTGACAGGGGGCGGACCTTC.

The chain employs TRBV5-4 and TRBJ2-3; D uncertain. CDR1 and CDR2 from the germline V gene are SGHNT and YYREEE (reference sequence). The CDR3 contains 15 residues. V was clipped by 3 bases and J by 6 bases, with 17 bases between them. The CDR3 loop reads CASSSNQKTRDTQYF. CDR3 coding DNA: TGTGCCAGCAGCTCCAATCAAAAAACGCGGGATACGCAGTATTTT.

This clone occurred once. The chain recombines TRBV5-4 with TRBJ1-1, with TRBD1 matching 8 bases. From germline, CDR1 is SGHNT and CDR2 YYREEE (reference sequence). V lost 5 bases, J lost 1 base, and 7 bases stayed unmatched. The CDR3 has 15 residues. The CDR3 here is CASSSGQGWNTEAFF. CDR3 DNA sequence: TGTGCCAGCAGTTCCGGACAGGGATGGAACACTGAAGCTTTCTTT.

The chain has TRBV11-3 and TRBJ2-7; 8 positions match TRBD1. The germline gives CDR1 SGHNT, CDR2 YENEEA. This CDR3 is built from 13 residues. V lost 3 bases to trimming and J lost 5 bases; unmatched junction nucleotides: 3. CDR3 amino acids: CASSFDRGDEQYF. CDR3 DNA: TGTGCCAGCAGCTTTGACAGGGGAGACGAGCAGTACTTC.

The rearrangement uses TRBV28 and TRBJ1-5; D remains ambiguous. V dropped 2 bases and J dropped 3 bases, with 5 bases sitting between them. This CDR3 contains 13 residues. The V gene's germline CDR1 is MDHEN and CDR2 SYDVKM. CDR3 nucleotides: TGTGCCAGCAGTTTAGCCTCCAATCAGCCCCAGCATTTT. Protein product: CASSLASNQPQHF.

The chain is built from TRBV18 and TRBJ1-5; the match to TRBD1 covers 8 bases. The CDR3 consists of 14 residues. Germline V gene lookup returns CDR1 KGHSH and CDR2 LQKENI. V was clipped by 3 bases and J by 11 bases; unmatched bases: 9. The CDR3 DNA sequence: TGTGCCAGCTCACCTCCGGGACAGGCGGCATCCCAGCATTTT. This gives the protein CASSPPGQAASQHF.

This sequence joins TRBV7-9 and TRBJ1-2; TRBD1 matches 8 bases. J was trimmed by 4 bases and V by 4 bases; bases with no gene match: 5. Germline V gene data show CDR1 as SEHNR and CDR2 as FQNEAQ (reference sequence). This CDR3 has 14 residues. The DNA for the CDR3 is TGTGCCAGCAGCTCGGACAGGGCGACCTATGGCTACACCTTC. Translation gives CASSSDRATYGYTF. Based on the CDR3 plus reference TRBV7-9 and TRBJ1-2, the full variable domain is DTGVSQNPRHKITKRGQNVTFRCDPISEHNRLYWYRQTLGQGPEFLTYFQNEAQLEKSRLLSDRFSAERPKGSFSTLEIQRTEQGDSAMYLCASSSDRATYGYTFGSGTRLTVV.

J is TRBJ2-7 and V is TRBV5-6, with D maybe TRBD2 (5 bases). From germline, CDR1 is SGHDT and CDR2 YYEEEE. Trimming removed 6 bases from V and 2 bases from J, with 15 bases in between. The CDR3 consists of 14 residues. This chain's CDR3 is CASTLAIGAYEQYF. The CDR3 DNA follows: TGTGCCAGCACCCTAGCCATCGGGGCCTACGAGCAGTACTTC.

The J gene is TRBJ1-2, the V gene TRBV5-4; the D gene is possibly TRBD1 (6 bases). The CDR3 is made up of 13 amino acids. The V gene lost 0 bases and the J gene lost 4 bases, with 7 bases spanning the gap. Looked up from germline, CDR1 is SGHNT and CDR2 is YYREEE (reference sequence). In DNA form, the CDR3 reads TGTGCCAGCAGCTTGGTGACAGGCTATGGCTACACCTTC. Translating gives CASSLVTGYGYTF.

With regard to this clone: This specimen includes other DNA sequences encoding the same CDR3. The V call is TRBV7-9, the J call TRBJ2-3; 8 positions match TRBD2. In germline, CDR1 is SEHNR, CDR2 FQNEAQ (reference sequence). The J segment lost 2 bases and the V segment lost 1 base, leaving 5 bases of the junction unmatched. The CDR3 loop spans 16 amino acids. CDR3 sequence (DNA): TGTGCCAGCAGCTTAGGCACTAGCGGTAACACAGATACGCAGTATTTT. Translated: CASSLGTSGNTDTQYF. Together with reference TRBV7-9 and TRBJ2-3, the CDR3 gives the full variable domain: DTGVSQNPRHKITKRGQNVTFRCDPISEHNRLYWYRQTLGQGPEFLTYFQNEAQLEKSRLLSDRFSAERPKGSFSTLEIQRTEQGDSAMYLCASSLGTSGNTDTQYFGPGTRLTVL.